Below, 29 T cell receptor beta chains from the same sample are listed, as sequenced in a study of regulatory T cells in long-lasting Graves disease. CDR3 regions were amplified by Arm-PCR using iRepertoire HTBI primers to build TCR beta libraries. One entry per CDR3 protein results from TCRdb running MiXCR on the multiplex PCR reads. Here the sample spans 700,000 or so distinct CDR3 sequences, 25% to 30% being singletons. Time point noted: persistent/refractory GD, antithyroid drugs over 5 years with positive TRAb. The TCR library was made from RNA that had been extracted from PBMCs in TRIzol. The sample here was peripheral blood mononuclear cells (PBMCs), taken when the disease was refractory, from a patient treated with antithyroid drugs. Every receptor here comes from a female donor with Graves disease.

This clonotype was found many times. The chain employs TRBV7-2 and TRBJ1-1; D may be TRBD1 (5 bases). The germline V and J ends were trimmed by 5 bases and 3 bases, with 16 bases remaining between them. From germline, CDR1 is SGHTA and CDR2 FQGNSA. The CDR3 covers 15 residues. CDR3 sequence reads: CASSIMRGGDTEAFF. The CDR3, as DNA: TGTGCCAGCAGCATTATGCGGGGGGGAGACACTGAAGCTTTCTTT.

This clonotype has more than one count but fewer than ten. V is TRBV30 and J is TRBJ1-1; D unresolved. CDR1 is GTSNPN, CDR2 SVGIG, per germline (reference sequence). V shed 0 bases and J shed 1 base, with 9 bases lying between them. This CDR3 spans 14 amino acids. The CDR3 DNA reads as TGTGCCTGGAGTGTAGGCCCCTCGAACACTGAAGCTTTCTTT. This gives the protein CAWSVGPSNTEAFF.

This clonotype turned up a few times. The chain is built from TRBV5-1 and TRBJ1-4; D perhaps matches TRBD1 (6 bases). The CDR3 has 15 amino acids. Germline values: CDR1 SGHRS, CDR2 YFSETQ. V lost 3 bases and J 3 bases, leaving 12 bases between the germline ends. The CDR3 DNA reads TGCGCCAGCAGCTCCCACAGGGTGTCTAATGAAAAACTGTTTTTT. Amino acid sequence: CASSSHRVSNEKLFF.

This clonotype was recorded at least ten times. CDR3 sequence: CSATTTSGRPYNEQFF. The CDR3 coding sequence is TGCAGTGCTACAACTACTAGCGGGAGGCCCTACAATGAGCAGTTCTTC. This rearrangement joins TRBV20-1 to TRBJ2-1, with 12 bases that match TRBD2. Germline V lookup: CDR1 DFQATT, CDR2 SNEGSKA (reference sequence). The junction had 6 bases not matched to a gene; V was cut back by 4 bases and J by 2 bases. This CDR3 contains 16 residues.

This clonotype showed up just a few times. The CDR3 is CASSAPDFNQPQHF. As DNA, the CDR3 is TGTGCCAGCAGTGCCCCAGATTTCAATCAGCCCCAGCATTTT. V and J are TRBV6-2 or TRBV6-3 and TRBJ1-5; no clear D. The germline V gene encodes CDR1 MNHEY and CDR2 SVGEGT. V was pared by 5 bases and J by 3 bases, with 11 bases between. CDR3 size: 14 residues.

The chain links TRBV25-1 to TRBJ1-1; maybe TRBD1 (6 bases). The CDR3 spans 16 residues. V lost 1 base and J lost 5, with 17 bases in between. Germline V CDR1 and CDR2: MGHDK, SYGVNS. The CDR3 DNA reads TGTGCCAGCAGTGAATCGGCTGGACAGACGACGACTGAAGCTTTCTTT. It codes for CASSESAGQTTTEAFF. Together with reference TRBV25-1 and TRBJ1-1, the CDR3 gives the full variable domain: EADIYQTPRYLVIGTGKKITLECSQTMGHDKMYWYQQDPGMELHLIHYSYGVNSTEKGDLSSESTVSRIRTEHFPLTLESARPSHTSQYLCASSESAGQTTTEAFFGQGTRLTVV.

There are a few counts of this clonotype. V is TRBV5-1 and J is TRBJ1-4; no firm D call. Per germline, CDR1 SGHRS and CDR2 YFSETQ. The CDR3 consists of 14 residues. The ends were cut back, 0 bases at V and 11 bases at J, with 14 bases in the middle. The CDR3 is CASSLGPWADKLFF. CDR3 DNA: TGCGCCAGCAGCTTGGGACCCTGGGCAGATAAACTGTTTTTT.

The rearrangement uses TRBV7-2 and TRBJ2-7; no clear D gene. The ends were cut back, 1 base at V and 7 bases at J, with 11 bases in the middle. This CDR3 spans 13 amino acids. Germline V gene sequence: CDR1 SGHTA, CDR2 FQGNSA. CDR3 amino acids: CASSLGGMGEQYF. Written as DNA, the CDR3 is TGTGCCAGCAGCTTAGGTGGCATGGGAGAGCAGTACTTC.

Only a few counts were recorded for this clonotype. The chain combines TRBV18 with TRBJ1-2, with no clear D. From germline, CDR1 is KGHSH and CDR2 LQKENI. The ends were cut back, 6 bases at V and 8 bases at J, with 16 bases in the middle. CDR3 length: 13 amino acids. CDR3 sequence: CASSGWIQRGYTF. The CDR3 bases are TGTGCCAGCTCTGGTTGGATTCAGCGGGGCTACACCTTC.

This clonotype showed up many times. This chain joins TRBV12-3 or TRBV12-4 and TRBJ2-5; unclear D gene. Trimming took off 5 bases at V and 2 bases at J, with 12 bases between the two ends. This CDR3 spans 14 amino acids. The CDR3 loop is CASSPRTVQETQYF. The CDR3 DNA sequence: TGTGCCAGCAGTCCTCGGACCGTACAAGAGACCCAGTACTTC.

The chain is built from TRBV10-1 and TRBJ1-4, with TRBD1 identical over 9 bases. CDR1 WNHNN and CDR2 SYGVQD come from the germline V gene (reference sequence). This CDR3 spans 17 amino acids. V lost 0 bases and J lost 8; bases outside the gene matches: 10. The CDR3 bases are TGCGCCAGCAGTGAGTCTCCCCCCGGGACAGGGATCGAAAAACTGTTTTTT. Encoded protein: CASSESPPGTGIEKLFF.

Comments on this clonotype: This may stem from a read error, because a much larger clone lies one nucleotide away. The genes are TRBV11-1 and TRBJ1-2; D is possibly TRBD1 (5 bases). The CDR3 length is 16 residues. Germline-derived CDR1 and CDR2 are SGHAT and FQDESV (reference sequence). The CDR3 nucleotides are TGTGCCAGCAACTTAGCAGGCCTGACAGATGGGGATGGCTACACCTTC. This codes for CASNLAGLTDGDGYTF.

Of note for this clonotype: Since the CDR3 does not end with the conserved phenylalanine or tryptophan, this likely comes from a read error. CDR3 sequence reads: CASSIRDRHGYTS. CDR3 coding DNA: TGTGCCAGTAGTATCCGGGACAGACATGGCTACACCTCC. The chain couples TRBV19 to TRBJ1-2; 7 positions match TRBD1. CDR1 and CDR2 (germline): LNHDA, SQIVND (reference sequence). The CDR3 totals 13 residues. Trimming at V came to 3 bases and at J to 6 bases, leaving 4 bases not matched to a gene.

This chain connects TRBV19 to TRBJ1-4; 8 bases are a match to TRBD1. J was trimmed by 8 bases and V by 4 bases; bases with no gene match: 15. The CDR3 covers 17 residues. Germline values: CDR1 LNHDA, CDR2 SQIVND (reference sequence). The CDR3 nucleotides read TGTGCCAGTAGTACGGACAGGGTCTTGTCGGTTGAAGAAAAACTGTTTTTT. Protein sequence: CASSTDRVLSVEEKLFF.

This CDR3 is CASSLQSDPVQYF. The CDR3 nucleotides are TGTGCCAGCAGCCTCCAATCTGACCCAGTCCAGTACTTC. The J gene is TRBJ2-7, the V gene TRBV3-1; no clear D gene. V was shortened by 4 bases and J by 10 bases, with 17 bases between the two germline ends. Germline-derived CDR1 and CDR2 are LGHDT and YNNKEL (reference sequence). This CDR3 is 13 amino acids long.

The V call is TRBV20-1, the J call TRBJ2-5, with a possible D match to TRBD2 (6 bases). Trimming removed 4 bases at V and 3 bases at J, with 6 bases between. The CDR3 runs 11 residues. Germline values: CDR1 DFQATT, CDR2 SNEGSKA (reference sequence). The CDR3 nucleotides are TGCAGTGCTAAGCGGGAAGAGACCCAGTACTTC. It is translated as CSAKREETQYF.

V is TRBV5-1 and J is TRBJ2-5; D gene uncertain. V was pared by 0 bases and J by 0 bases, with 6 bases between. CDR1 SGHRS and CDR2 YFSETQ come from the germline V gene. The CDR3 length is 14 residues. DNA of the CDR3: TGCGCCAGCAGCTTGGTTGGAGACCAAGAGACCCAGTACTTC. This encodes CASSLVGDQETQYF.

This clonotype has a handful of counts. The rearrangement uses TRBV20-1 and TRBJ2-5; TRBD2 aligns across 10 bases. The CDR3 sequence is 16 residues long. Germline CDR1 DFQATT, CDR2 SNEGSKA (reference sequence). The J segment lost 0 bases and the V segment lost 0 bases, leaving 4 bases of the junction unmatched. The CDR3 sequence: CSAREAGGPDQETQYF. In DNA form, the CDR3 reads TGCAGTGCTAGAGAAGCGGGAGGGCCCGACCAAGAGACCCAGTACTTC.

This clonotype appeared many times. The chain has TRBV11-2 and TRBJ1-2, with 7 bases matching TRBD1. This CDR3 has 17 residues. With 4 bases clipped from V and 0 bases from J, the junction kept 11 bases outside the gene matches. Germline CDR1 is SGHAT and CDR2 is FQNNGV. CDR3 in amino acids: CASSSYGTATSNYGYTF. CDR3 nucleotide sequence: TGTGCCAGCAGCTCCTACGGGACAGCGACTTCTAACTATGGCTACACCTTC.

V usage is TRBV18 and J usage is TRBJ1-1; a possible D gene is TRBD1 (5 bases). The germline gives CDR1 KGHSH, CDR2 LQKENI. Trimming cost V 3 bases and J 1 base, with 18 bases left between them. There are 17 residues in the CDR3. The CDR3 DNA reads TGTGCCAGCTCACCTTCGACAGCTCCGGCGGCGAACACTGAAGCTTTCTTT. This encodes CASSPSTAPAANTEAFF.

This clonotype was detected ten times or more. This chain joins TRBV27 and TRBJ1-6; no definite D call. Trimming took off 0 bases at V and 10 bases at J, with 16 bases between the two ends. The CDR3 consists of 16 residues. CDR1 MNHEY and CDR2 SMNVEV come from the germline V gene (reference sequence). The CDR3 sequence: CASSLSSPRPGSPLHF. The CDR3 bases are TGTGCCAGCAGTTTATCGAGTCCCAGGCCCGGGTCACCCCTCCACTTT.

This clonotype was seen a single time. The rearrangement links TRBV9 to TRBJ1-2; tentative D call: TRBD1 (6 bases). The CDR3 consists of 16 residues. Per germline, CDR1 SGDLS and CDR2 YYNGEE. V was shortened by 3 bases and J by 1 base, with 16 bases between the two germline ends. CDR3 protein: CASSDTGTPNNYGYTF. The CDR3, as DNA: TGTGCCAGCAGCGACACCGGGACACCTAATAACTATGGCTACACCTTC.

This clonotype appeared a few times. The rearrangement uses TRBV29-1 and TRBJ2-7; D is tentatively TRBD1 or TRBD2 (5 bases each). V was pared by 5 bases and J by 0 bases, with 17 bases between. The CDR3 loop spans 15 amino acids. Per germline, CDR1 SQVTM and CDR2 ANQGSEA. This chain's CDR3 is CSVTQSGTASYEQYF. The CDR3 DNA sequence: TGCAGCGTTACCCAGTCCGGGACGGCCTCCTACGAGCAGTACTTC.

The chain recombines TRBV11-3 with TRBJ2-7; no firm D call. The V gene lost 8 bases and the J gene lost 2 bases, with 19 bases spanning the gap. Germline V gene sequence: CDR1 SGHNT, CDR2 YENEEA. This CDR3 has 15 residues. CDR3 protein: CASSPSAGLAYEQYF. CDR3 in DNA: TGTGCCAGCTCACCAAGTGCAGGTTTAGCCTACGAGCAGTACTTC.

This clonotype was seen only a few times. The rearrangement uses TRBV30 and TRBJ1-1, with D possibly matching TRBD1 (6 bases). The V end lost 0 bases, the J end lost 0 bases, and 11 bases lay between the germline ends. The CDR3 covers 15 residues. CDR1 and CDR2 from the germline V gene are GTSNPN and SVGIG (reference sequence). This chain's CDR3 is CAWSVRQGLNTEAFF. CDR3 nucleotide sequence: TGTGCCTGGAGTGTACGTCAGGGGCTGAACACTGAAGCTTTCTTT. Looking up the rest from reference TRBV30 and TRBJ1-1 gives the full variable domain: SQTIHQWPATLVQPVGSPLSLECTVEGTSNPNLYWYRQAAGRGLQLLFYSVGIGQISSEVPQNLSASRPQDRQFILSSKKLLLSDSGFYLCAWSVRQGLNTEAFFGQGTRLTVV.

Remarks on this clonotype: A much larger clone differs from this one at a single base, so this may be a read error. The V call is TRBV6-2 or TRBV6-3, the J call TRBJ1-3; D not certain. CDR1 is MNHEY, CDR2 SVGEGT, per germline. This CDR3 contains 15 residues. As DNA, the CDR3 is TGTGCCAGCAGTGATCAGGACCACTCTGGAAGCACCATATATTTT. Translated: CASSDQDHSGSTIYF.

The CDR3 sequence: CASIRDRGGNTIYF. The CDR3 nucleotides read TGTGCCAGCATAAGGGACAGGGGGGGAAACACCATATATTTT. The genes are TRBV12-3 or TRBV12-4 and TRBJ1-3; 11 positions agree with TRBD1. The CDR3 length is 14 residues. V lost 7 bases, J lost 4 bases, and 3 bases stayed unmatched.

This clonotype has just a few counts. The chain is built from TRBV4-1 and TRBJ1-2; 8 bases align to TRBD1. Losses at the gene ends were 3 bases for V and 8 bases for J; bases not matched to a gene: 5. The germline gives CDR1 MGHRA, CDR2 YSYEKL. The CDR3 is 13 amino acids. This CDR3 reads CASSHLQGDGYTF. The CDR3 bases are TGCGCCAGCAGCCACCTACAGGGGGACGGCTACACCTTC.

This clonotype was observed a few times. The gene calls are TRBV7-2 and TRBJ2-6; maybe TRBD1 (5 bases). The germline V gene encodes CDR1 SGHTA and CDR2 FQGNSA. This CDR3 is 16 amino acids long. Trimming removed 5 bases at V and 4 bases at J, with 15 bases between. The CDR3 loop is CASSPLAGSGANVLTF. As DNA, the CDR3 is TGTGCCAGCAGCCCTCTGGCAGGGTCGGGGGCCAACGTCCTGACTTTC.